The 3 T cell receptor beta chains given below trace back to one sample, sequenced in a study of T cell changes during pregnancy in multiple sclerosis. Method: immunoSEQ multiplex PCR; TCRdb's copy keeps in-frame clones and lacks some. This sample has around 36,000 clones, with more than 90% found just once. The source material was CD8+ T cells from peripheral blood mononuclear cells, sampled in the first trimester of pregnancy. The receptors originated from a female donor with multiple sclerosis, enrolled in a pregnancy study.

The chain joins TRBV7-8 to TRBJ2-3; 9 bases are a match to TRBD1. With V trimmed by 5 bases and J by 4 bases, 4 bases remained unmatched. This CDR3 region has 14 residues. Germline values: CDR1 SGHVS, CDR2 FQNEAQ. The CDR3 coding sequence is TGTGCCAGCAGCGCCACAGGGGGCCCAGATACGCAGTATTTT. It translates to CASSATGGPDTQYF.

The V call is TRBV19, the J call TRBJ1-5; unclear D gene. CDR1 and CDR2 (germline): LNHDA, SQIVND (reference sequence). The CDR3 covers 17 residues. V lost 6 bases and J lost 0, with 18 bases in between. The CDR3 nucleotides read TGTGCCAGTAGCAACACCCTACAGCCCAATAGCAATCAGCCCCAGCATTTT. Its translation is CASSNTLQPNSNQPQHF.

This sequence joins TRBV6-5 and TRBJ2-5, with 10 nucleotides matching TRBD2. The CDR3 is 16 amino acids. Losses at the gene ends were 0 bases for V and 1 base for J; bases not matched to a gene: 2. The V gene's germline CDR1 is MNHEY and CDR2 SVGAGI. CDR3 bases: TGTGCCAGCAGTTACTCCCTAGCGGGGGCCCAAGAGACCCAGTACTTC. Translated, it gives CASSYSLAGAQETQYF.